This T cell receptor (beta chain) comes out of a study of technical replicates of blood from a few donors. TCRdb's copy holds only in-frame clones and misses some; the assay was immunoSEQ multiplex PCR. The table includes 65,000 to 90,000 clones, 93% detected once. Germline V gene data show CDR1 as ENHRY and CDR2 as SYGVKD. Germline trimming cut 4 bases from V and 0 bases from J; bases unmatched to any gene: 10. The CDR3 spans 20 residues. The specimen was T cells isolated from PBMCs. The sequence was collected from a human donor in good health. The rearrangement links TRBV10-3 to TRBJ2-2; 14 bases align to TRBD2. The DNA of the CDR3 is TGTGCCATCAGTGTAGGACTAGCGGGAGGCGGAGAATCGAACACCGGGGAGCTGTTTTTT. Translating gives CAISVGLAGGGESNTGELFF.